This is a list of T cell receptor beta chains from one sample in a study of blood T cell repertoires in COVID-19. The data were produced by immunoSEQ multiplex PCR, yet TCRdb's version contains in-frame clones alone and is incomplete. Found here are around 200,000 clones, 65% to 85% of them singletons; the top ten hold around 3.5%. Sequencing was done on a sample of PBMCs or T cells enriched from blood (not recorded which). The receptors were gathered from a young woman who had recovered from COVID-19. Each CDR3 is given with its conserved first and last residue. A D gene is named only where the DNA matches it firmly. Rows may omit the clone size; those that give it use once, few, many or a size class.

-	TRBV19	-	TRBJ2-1	CASSWESEQFF	TGTGCCAGCTCCTGGGAGTCTGAGCAGTTCTTC
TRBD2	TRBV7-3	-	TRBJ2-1	CASSLAGAEQFF	TGTGCCAGCAGCTTAGCGGGAGCCGAGCAGTTCTTC
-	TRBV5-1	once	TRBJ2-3	CASSLVATAQGEQYF	TGCGCCAGCAGCTTGGTGGCAACCGCGCAGGGTGAGCAGTATTTT
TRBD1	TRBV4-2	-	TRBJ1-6	CASSSRQGSSPLHF	TGTGCCAGCAGCTCTCGACAGGGATCCTCACCCCTCCACTTT
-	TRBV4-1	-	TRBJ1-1	CASSHTGGTTMNTEAFF	TGCGCCAGCAGCCATACGGGTGGGACAACTATGAACACTGAAGCTTTCTTT
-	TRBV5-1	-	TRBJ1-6	CASSDGSRNYNSPLHF	TGCGCCAGCTCCGACGGGAGCAGGAACTATAATTCACCCCTCCACTTT
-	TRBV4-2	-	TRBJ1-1	CASSHDRLGTEAFF	TGTGCCAGCAGCCACGACCGACTGGGCACTGAAGCTTTCTTT
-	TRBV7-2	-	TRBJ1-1	CASSSRTWNTEAFF	TGTGCCAGCAGCTCCAGAACATGGAACACTGAAGCTTTCTTT
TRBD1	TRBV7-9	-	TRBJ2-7	CASSSGTGLYEQYF	TGTGCCAGCAGCTCCGGGACAGGTCTGTACGAGCAGTACTTC
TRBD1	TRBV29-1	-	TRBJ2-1	CSVERTGGYNEQFF	TGCAGCGTTGAGAGGACAGGGGGCTACAATGAGCAGTTCTTC